The 22 T cell receptor beta chains reported below all come from one sample, sequenced in a study of T cell repertoires in cytomegalovirus infection. TCRdb ran MiXCR on the reads and lists one entry per CDR3 protein. The table shows approximately 190,000 distinct CDR3 sequences, with more than 9% occurring only once. The material sequenced was PBMCs. The receptors derive from a human donor in good health (CMV status not recorded). Some clones in this sample may be carry-over from other donors' samples.

The table lists this clonotype with many counts. The chain uses TRBV6-4 and TRBJ2-6; tentative D call: TRBD1 (7 bases). V lost 2 bases and J 4 bases, leaving 21 bases between the germline ends. The germline V gene encodes CDR1 MRHNA and CDR2 SNTAGT. CDR3 length equals 19 residues. The CDR3 protein is CASSDRGGGGPSGANVLTF. CDR3 bases: TGTGCCAGCAGTGACCGCGGAGGGGGCGGGCCTTCGGGGGCCAACGTCCTGACTTTC.

This chain uses TRBV7-2 with TRBJ1-5; 10 positions match TRBD1. The CDR3 is made up of 17 amino acids. The germline gives CDR1 SGHTA, CDR2 FQGNSA. V lost 5 bases and J lost 3; bases outside the gene matches: 10. DNA of the CDR3: TGTGCCAGCAGCCCCAGACAGGGGGCGGTCACCAATCAGCCCCAGCATTTT. This sequence encodes CASSPRQGAVTNQPQHF.

The chain uses TRBV7-3 and TRBJ2-3, with D perhaps matching TRBD2 (6 bases). Germline CDR1 SGHTA, CDR2 FQGTGA. The CDR3 loop spans 20 amino acids. V shed 1 base and J shed 1 base, with 24 bases lying between them. The CDR3 reads CASSLNPVGVSGSGTDTQYF. The DNA of the CDR3 is TGTGCCAGCAGCTTAAACCCGGTGGGTGTTAGCGGCTCCGGCACAGATACGCAGTATTTT.

In its sample, this clonotype was seen many times. The rearrangement joins TRBV28 to TRBJ1-5; no firm D call. The germline V gene has CDR1 MDHEN and CDR2 SYDVKM. The CDR3 is 14 amino acids. Trimming removed 6 bases at V and 2 bases at J, with 11 bases between. The CDR3 spells CASRPTSGNQPQHF. The CDR3 DNA follows: TGTGCCAGCAGACCCACATCGGGCAATCAGCCCCAGCATTTT.

Ten or more counts support this clonotype. J is TRBJ2-1 and V is TRBV2, with a possible D match to TRBD2 (5 bases). V lost 4 bases, J lost 7 bases, and 11 bases lay in between. The CDR3 extends over 13 amino acids. CDR1 is SNHLY and CDR2 is FYNNEI in the germline V gene. CDR3 nucleotide sequence: TGTGCCAGCAGTGGCGGACTTGGGAATGAGCAGTTCTTC. Residues: CASSGGLGNEQFF. The full variable domain, completed using reference TRBV2 and TRBJ2-1, is EPEVTQTPSHQVTQMGQEVILRCVPISNHLYFYWYRQILGQKVEFLVSFYNNEISEKSEIFDDQFSVERPDGSNFTLKIRSTKLEDSAMYFCASSGGLGNEQFFGPGTRLTVL.

This clonotype turned up a few times. This chain uses TRBV20-1 with TRBJ2-5; TRBD1 matches 8 bases. The germline gives CDR1 DFQATT, CDR2 SNEGSKA (reference sequence). This CDR3 comprises 12 residues. CDR3 DNA: TGCACACTCGGACAGGGCCAAGAGACCCAGTACTTC. This gives the protein CTLGQGQETQYF.

This clonotype was found many times. This rearrangement joins TRBV7-2 to TRBJ2-5; D uncertain. The length of the CDR3 is 14 residues. Trimming took 1 base from V and 2 from J, leaving 8 bases between them. Germline-derived CDR1 and CDR2 are SGHTA and FQGNSA. In nucleotides, the CDR3 is TGTGCCAGCAGCTTAGGAAGGGAACAAGAGACCCAGTACTTC. Encoded protein: CASSLGREQETQYF.

This clonotype was detected many times. The chain links TRBV7-2 to TRBJ2-5; D possibly uses TRBD1 or TRBD2 (5 bases each). From germline, CDR1 is SGHTA and CDR2 FQGNSA. V lost 7 bases and J lost 1, with 10 bases in between. This CDR3 is built from 13 residues. CDR3 DNA: TGTGCCAGCAATGCCGGGACCCAAGAGACCCAGTACTTC. Protein: CASNAGTQETQYF.

This clonotype was observed at least ten times. The V call is TRBV7-2, the J call TRBJ2-7; D may be TRBD1 (5 bases). CDR1 SGHTA and CDR2 FQGNSA come from the germline V gene. Trimming removed 5 bases from V and 0 bases from J, with 14 bases in between. This CDR3 comprises 15 residues. The CDR3, as DNA: TGTGCCAGCAGCACCCGACAGAGAAGCTCCTACGAGCAGTACTTC. Amino acid sequence: CASSTRQRSSYEQYF.

Many counts were recorded for this clonotype. This chain connects TRBV7-2 to TRBJ1-1, with 8 bases identical to TRBD1. The V gene end was trimmed by 5 bases and the J gene end by 7 bases; junction bases not matched to a gene: 9. Per germline, CDR1 SGHTA and CDR2 FQGNSA. CDR3 length equals 14 residues. This CDR3 reads CASSPGQGPIEAFF. The CDR3 DNA sequence: TGTGCCAGCAGCCCAGGACAGGGCCCAATTGAAGCTTTCTTT.

This clonotype occurred many times. This sequence joins TRBV7-8 and TRBJ1-1; D is perhaps TRBD1 (5 bases). Trimming took off 3 bases at V and 2 bases at J, with 10 bases between the two ends. The CDR3 covers 14 residues. The germline CDR1 and CDR2 sequences are SGHVS and FQNEAQ. The CDR3 loop reads CASSLSQGNTEAFF. The CDR3, as DNA: TGTGCCAGCAGCTTGTCCCAGGGTAACACTGAAGCTTTCTTT.

This clonotype has more than one count but fewer than ten. The chain joins TRBV4-3 to TRBJ2-1, with 10 bases matching TRBD1. The ends lost 2 bases at V and 6 bases at J; junction bases unmatched: 7. The CDR3 sequence is 16 residues long. The germline CDR1 and CDR2 sequences are LGHNA and YSLEER. CDR3 DNA: TGCGCCAGCAGCCAAACCCCGGGACAGGGGATCAATGAGCAGTTCTTC. It specifies CASSQTPGQGINEQFF.

This clonotype was counted many times. The chain combines TRBV11-2 with TRBJ2-7, with TRBD2 matching over 8 bases. CDR3 length: 16 amino acids. Looked up from germline, CDR1 is SGHAT and CDR2 is FQNNGV. V gave up 3 bases and J gave up 0 bases; unmatched junction bases: 7. For the CDR3, the DNA is TGTGCCAGCAGCTTGGTGGGCGGGAGGAGCTCCTACGAGCAGTACTTC. Its translation is CASSLVGGRSSYEQYF.

This clonotype was recorded a few times. The gene calls are TRBV5-5 and TRBJ2-3, with D possibly matching TRBD1 (5 bases). Per germline, CDR1 SGHKS and CDR2 YYEKEE (reference sequence). The CDR3 is 14 amino acids. Trimming stripped 4 bases from V and 1 base from J, with 10 bases between. The CDR3 nucleotides read TGTGCCAGCAGCGCAGGGTATGGCACAGATACGCAGTATTTT. This gives the protein CASSAGYGTDTQYF.

This clonotype was recorded many times. The chain recombines TRBV28 with TRBJ2-7, with TRBD2 matching 10 bases. CDR1 and CDR2 (germline): MDHEN, SYDVKM. Losses at the gene ends were 6 bases for V and 2 bases for J; bases not matched to a gene: 4. The CDR3 contains 14 residues. CDR3 protein: CASRSSGRAYEQYF. CDR3 coding DNA: TGTGCCAGCAGGTCAAGCGGGAGGGCCTACGAGCAGTACTTC.

Many counts were recorded for this clonotype. The chain couples TRBV7-2 to TRBJ2-6; D gene ambiguous. Looked up from germline, CDR1 is SGHTA and CDR2 is FQGNSA. The ends were cut back, 2 bases at V and 2 bases at J, with 13 bases in the middle. This CDR3 is built from 17 residues. The CDR3 loop reads CASSLWGFGTGANVLTF. DNA for the CDR3: TGTGCCAGCAGCTTATGGGGATTTGGTACTGGGGCCAACGTCCTGACTTTC.

This clonotype was recorded many times. The chain has TRBV7-2 and TRBJ2-7; 10 nucleotides align to TRBD1. The CDR3 is 15 amino acids. V lost 1 base to trimming and J lost 2 bases; unmatched junction nucleotides: 2. CDR1 is SGHTA and CDR2 is FQGNSA in the germline V gene. In nucleotides, the CDR3 is TGTGCCAGCAGCTTAGTGGGACAGGGGACCTACGAGCAGTACTTC. Translated: CASSLVGQGTYEQYF.

Remarks on this clonotype: At one boundary the junction diverges from the germline segment, which might be a read error. This chain joins TRBV12-3 or TRBV12-4 and TRBJ1-1, with D perhaps TRBD1 (5 bases). The CDR3 sequence is 15 residues long. The DNA for the CDR3 is TGTACCAGCAGTCCCCCCGGACACGTGAGAACTGAAGCTTTCTTT. Protein sequence: CTSSPPGHVRTEAFF.

A word on this clonotype: A much larger clone differs from this one at a single base, so this may be a read error. The gene calls are TRBV30 and TRBJ1-1; D gene uncertain. Between the trimmed V and J ends, which lost 0 bases and 1 base, there was a span of 6 bases. This CDR3 spans 13 amino acids. CDR1 GTSNPN and CDR2 SVGIG come from the germline V gene (reference sequence). CDR3 region: CAWSVQQNTEAFF. CDR3 bases: TGTGCCTGGAGTGTACAGCAGAACACTGAAGCTTTCTTT.

This clonotype was counted between two and nine times. This chain uses TRBV4-3 with TRBJ2-1; 12 bases fit TRBD2. The CDR3 runs to 17 residues. Trimming took 3 bases from V and 10 from J; bases not matched to a gene: 13. Germline CDR1 and CDR2: LGHNA and YSLEER. The CDR3 reads CASSHEGLAGYAEEQFF. The CDR3 bases are TGCGCCAGCAGCCATGAAGGACTAGCGGGATATGCGGAGGAGCAGTTCTTC.

The rearrangement uses TRBV12-3 or TRBV12-4 and TRBJ1-1; a weak D match, TRBD1 (5 bases). CDR3 length: 15 amino acids. With 10 bases removed from V and 4 bases from J, the gap between germline ends came to 22 bases. The CDR3, as DNA: TGTGCCATCCGTAATGACCGGGGCCGCATCACTGAAGCTTTCTTT. Its protein product is CAIRNDRGRITEAFF.

This clonotype was counted at least ten times. The chain links TRBV28 to TRBJ2-6; D may be TRBD1 (6 bases). V lost 5 bases to trimming and J lost 3 bases, with 14 bases between them. Per germline, CDR1 MDHEN and CDR2 SYDVKM. CDR3 size: 16 residues. DNA of the CDR3: TGTGCCAGCAGTACTCTAGGGGGTAGTGGGGCCAACGTCCTGACTTTC. It specifies CASSTLGGSGANVLTF.